These 16 T cell receptor beta chains originate from one sample sequenced in a study of blood T cell dynamics during melanoma immunotherapy. Generated by immunoSEQ multiplex PCR, the TCRdb table keeps only in-frame clones and is missing some. This sample has several thousand clones; 88% occur once, and the top ten carry around 30%. Noted time point: week 3, after first cycle of checkpoint inhibitor. This specimen consisted of blood, obtained from a patient treated with checkpoint blockade. Receptors originate from a human donor with melanoma.

V gene TRBV4-2 combines with J gene TRBJ2-1, with no clear D. V lost 1 base and J lost 4, with 11 bases in between. The germline gives CDR1 LGHNA, CDR2 YNFKEQ. This CDR3 is 15 amino acids long. The CDR3 bases are TGTGCCAGCAGCCAAGCCGCAACAGCGTACAATGAGCAGTTCTTC. Protein: CASSQAATAYNEQFF.

This chain uses TRBV4-2 with TRBJ2-5; D is undetermined. The length of the CDR3 is 14 residues. V was clipped by 1 base and J by 7 bases, with 13 bases between them. Germline CDR1 and CDR2: LGHNA and YNFKEQ. CDR3 amino acids: CASSQVKETGTQYF. The CDR3 region has the DNA TGTGCCAGCAGCCAAGTTAAGGAGACCGGGACCCAGTACTTC.

The rearrangement joins TRBV7-2 to TRBJ2-7, with 7 positions matching TRBD2. Trimming took 5 bases from V and 2 from J; bases not matched to a gene: 9. CDR1 is SGHTA, CDR2 FQGNSA, per germline. CDR3 size: 15 residues. The CDR3 DNA reads as TGTGCCAGCAGCCCAGGTGGAGCGGGAACCTACGAGCAGTACTTC. Translating gives CASSPGGAGTYEQYF.

The V call is TRBV5-4, the J call TRBJ1-2, with D perhaps TRBD1 (5 bases). This CDR3 contains 14 residues. V dropped 4 bases and J dropped 4 bases, with 14 bases sitting between them. Germline CDR1 reads SGHNT; CDR2 reads YYREEE (reference sequence). The DNA for the CDR3 is TGTGCCAGCAGCCTGCGTGCGGGGGTCTATGGCTACACCTTC. Encoded protein: CASSLRAGVYGYTF.

The V gene is TRBV5-8, the J gene TRBJ2-7; TRBD1 matches 9 bases. J gave up 2 bases and V 3 bases, and 3 bases lay outside the gene matches. There are 14 residues in the CDR3. Germline CDR1 and CDR2: SGHTS and YDEGEE. The chain's CDR3 is CASSSDRGAYEQYF. CDR3 DNA sequence: TGTGCCAGCAGCTCTGACAGGGGGGCCTACGAGCAGTACTTC.

The chain carries TRBV5-1 and TRBJ2-7, with TRBD1 matching over 7 bases. The CDR3 covers 14 residues. V dropped 4 bases and J dropped 2; count of bases not matched to a gene: 6. Germline CDR1 reads SGHRS; CDR2 reads YFSETQ. CDR3 DNA sequence: TGCGCCAGCAGCACGGGACAGAGGCCCTACGAGCAGTACTTC. This gives the protein CASSTGQRPYEQYF. Full variable domain (rest looked up from reference TRBV5-1 and TRBJ2-7): KAGVTQTPRYLIKTRGQQVTLSCSPISGHRSVSWYQQTPGQGLQFLFEYFSETQRNKGNFPGRFSGRQFSNSRSEMNVSTLELGDSALYLCASSTGQRPYEQYFGPGTRLTVT.

The sample holds one count of this clone. This chain links TRBV11-1 with TRBJ2-1; D gene unclear. CDR1 is SGHAT and CDR2 is FQDESV in the germline V gene (reference sequence). The CDR3 is 15 amino acids. V was shortened by 3 bases and J by 7 bases, with 16 bases between the two germline ends. CDR3 sequence: CASSFWSRSTNEQFF. The CDR3 nucleotides are TGTGCCAGCAGCTTTTGGTCTAGATCTACTAATGAGCAGTTCTTC.

This rearrangement joins TRBV29-1 to TRBJ1-1; 7 bases fit TRBD1. CDR3 length equals 12 residues. Germline V lookup: CDR1 SQVTM, CDR2 ANQGSEA. V gave up 6 bases and J gave up 0 bases; unmatched junction bases: 1. In nucleotides, the CDR3 is TGCAGCGTGGGACAGATGAACACTGAAGCTTTCTTT. As protein: CSVGQMNTEAFF.

The J gene is TRBJ2-5, the V gene TRBV19; 8 nucleotides line up with TRBD2. Germline V CDR1 and CDR2: LNHDA, SQIVND (reference sequence). V shed 6 bases, J shed 2 bases, and the junction held 8 bases outside the gene matches. This CDR3 region has 15 residues. The CDR3 nucleotides read TGTGCCAGTAGCCGGGGGGGCGTTTGGCAAGAGACCCAGTACTTC. This sequence encodes CASSRGGVWQETQYF.

This chain connects TRBV5-6 to TRBJ2-6; perhaps TRBD2 as D (6 bases). This CDR3 contains 18 residues. Trimming shortened V by 1 base and J by 0 bases, and 14 bases separated the two germline ends. Looked up from germline, CDR1 is SGHDT and CDR2 is YYEEEE. The CDR3 DNA follows: TGTGCCAGCAGCTTGTACCGGGGGAGGTACTCTGGGGCCAACGTCCTGACTTTC. Residues: CASSLYRGRYSGANVLTF. Complete variable domain (other parts from reference TRBV5-6 and TRBJ2-6): DAGVTQSPTHLIKTRGQQVTLRCSPKSGHDTVSWYQQALGQGPQFIFQYYEEEERQRGNFPDRFSGHQFPNYSSELNVNALLLGDSALYLCASSLYRGRYSGANVLTFGAGSRLTVL.

This chain uses TRBV7-6 with TRBJ2-7, with D unresolved. CDR1 is SGHVS, CDR2 FNYEAQ, per germline. The CDR3 spans 15 residues. Trimming took off 1 base at V and 2 bases at J, with 12 bases between the two ends. The CDR3 region is CASSLDSQYTYEQYF. CDR3 in DNA: TGTGCCAGCAGCTTAGACAGCCAGTATACCTACGAGCAGTACTTC.

V and J are TRBV4-3 and TRBJ2-1, with 7 bases lining up with TRBD1. Germline values: CDR1 LGHNA, CDR2 YSLEER. After removal of 2 bases from V and 2 bases from J, the junction contained 3 bases not matched to a gene. This CDR3 region has 15 residues. The CDR3 coding sequence is TGCGCCAGCAGCCAACCGACAGGGACCTACAATGAGCAGTTCTTC. Translation gives CASSQPTGTYNEQFF.

This rearrangement joins TRBV7-9 to TRBJ2-5, with 7 bases aligning to TRBD1. The CDR3 length is 15 residues. The J segment lost 5 bases and the V segment lost 5 bases, leaving 11 bases of the junction unmatched. Germline V gene sequence: CDR1 SEHNR, CDR2 FQNEAQ (reference sequence). This CDR3 reads CASSRPGQALETQYF. The CDR3, as DNA: TGTGCCAGCAGCCGCCCCGGACAGGCTTTGGAGACCCAGTACTTC.

The gene calls are TRBV6-1 and TRBJ1-5; TRBD1 aligns across 9 bases. This CDR3 is built from 15 residues. The ends lost 5 bases at V and 1 base at J; junction bases unmatched: 3. Looked up from germline, CDR1 is MNHNS and CDR2 is SASEGT. CDR3 region: CASSTGGESNQPQHF. The DNA of the CDR3 is TGTGCCAGCAGTACAGGGGGCGAGAGCAATCAGCCCCAGCATTTT.

This chain connects TRBV5-1 to TRBJ2-1; D not resolved. The CDR3 has 12 amino acids. The V end lost 5 bases, the J end lost 4 bases, and 7 bases lay between the germline ends. The germline V gene encodes CDR1 SGHRS and CDR2 YFSETQ. Here the CDR3 reads CASRTNYNEQFF. DNA for the CDR3: TGCGCCAGCAGAACAAATTACAATGAGCAGTTCTTC.

The chain links TRBV12-5 to TRBJ2-2; a weak D match, TRBD2 (6 bases). V was clipped by 1 base and J by 0 bases, with 9 bases between them. The germline V gene encodes CDR1 LGHNT and CDR2 FRNRAP. This CDR3 has 16 amino acids. CDR3 sequence (DNA): TGTGCTAGTGGTTTGGCAGGGACTGCGAACACCGGGGAGCTGTTTTTT. The encoded protein is CASGLAGTANTGELFF.